The 3 T cell receptor beta chains listed next were all sequenced from one sample in a study of CD8 T cells in ankylosing spondylitis (dated by TCRdb to about 2017). The method behind the library was 5' RACE. The sequencing machine was an Illumina HiSeq 2500. The raw public reads went through TCRdb reprocessing: fastp at Q25, MiXCR clone calling, in-frame beta chains kept. Rows merge per CDR3 protein into single entries with the most common DNA and genes. The sample includes approximately 210,000 distinct CDR3 sequences, with roughly 13% observed a single time. Approximately 15% of the sample goes to the ten largest clones. Sequenced input: blood, either unsorted or a sorted T cell fraction (not recorded which). The receptors originated from a male donor with ankylosing spondylitis or in good health (not recorded which).

The genes are TRBV14 and TRBJ2-2, with TRBD2 matching 7 bases. Germline CDR1 is SGHDN and CDR2 is FVKESK. This CDR3 has 16 residues. Germline trimming cut 4 bases from V and 1 base from J; bases unmatched to any gene: 6. CDR3 sequence: CASSPLAGLNTGELFF. The CDR3 DNA is TGTGCCAGCAGCCCCTTAGCGGGTCTGAACACCGGGGAGCTGTTTTTT.

This clonotype was counted a few times. The chain is built from TRBV29-1 and TRBJ2-1; 11 nucleotides match TRBD1. Looked up from germline, CDR1 is SQVTM and CDR2 is ANQGSEA. The V segment lost 4 bases and the J segment 3 bases; nucleotides outside the gene matches: 8. CDR3 length: 16 residues. The CDR3 is CSVVGWTGGYYNEQFF. CDR3 coding DNA: TGCAGCGTTGTCGGCTGGACAGGGGGCTACTACAATGAGCAGTTCTTC.

This clonotype was observed a few times. The genes are TRBV6-1 and TRBJ2-7, with 10 bases fitting TRBD2. From germline, CDR1 is MNHNS and CDR2 SASEGT. The CDR3 runs 16 residues. The trim removed 1 base at V and 1 base at J, leaving 4 bases unmatched. The CDR3 loop is CASSEDRTSGSYEQYF. CDR3 nucleotide sequence: TGTGCCAGCAGTGAAGATCGGACTAGCGGTTCCTACGAGCAGTACTTC.